A single sample gave rise to the 27 T cell receptor beta chains below, sequenced in a study of CD8 T cells in ankylosing spondylitis. Study findings and constraints: Seven to nine highly homologous variants formed a TCR beta motif that appeared characteristic of ankylosing spondylitis blood.

No antigen has been assigned to these receptors. TCRdb recomputed calls from the 5' RACE reads with MiXCR, one row per CDR3 protein. The profile shows roughly 670,000 distinct CDR3 sequences, around 17% of them singletons. Sequenced material: blood, either unsorted or a sorted T cell fraction (not recorded which). The source is a male donor with ankylosing spondylitis.

This clonotype has ten or more counts. V and J are TRBV12-3 or TRBV12-4 and TRBJ2-7, with TRBD1 matching 8 bases. Trimming at V came to 4 bases and at J to 0 bases, leaving 8 bases not matched to a gene. This CDR3 region has 16 residues. CDR3 bases: TGTGCCAGCAGTTCCCCGCAGGGGGCTGACTCCTACGAGCAGTACTTC. Encoded protein: CASSSPQGADSYEQYF.

The chain uses TRBV7-9 and TRBJ2-7; TRBD1 matches at 9 bases. V shed 11 bases, J shed 6 bases, and the junction held 8 bases outside the gene matches. The CDR3 covers 12 residues. From germline, CDR1 is SEHNR and CDR2 FQNEAQ (reference sequence). The CDR3 spells CAGGQGNSEQYF. The CDR3 DNA reads as TGTGCCGGGGGACAGGGTAACTCCGAGCAGTACTTC.

The genes are TRBV5-1 and TRBJ2-1; the match to TRBD1 covers 7 bases. There are 15 residues in the CDR3. CDR1 is SGHRS and CDR2 is YFSETQ in the germline V gene. With V trimmed by 0 bases and J by 5 bases, 5 bases remained unmatched. The DNA for the CDR3 is TGCGCCAGCAGCTTGGAGGGGGCTCTGAACAATGAGCAGTTCTTC. Amino acid sequence: CASSLEGALNNEQFF.

About this clonotype: A read error is possible here, since a much larger clone lies one base away. This chain connects TRBV4-1 to TRBJ2-1; D might be TRBD1 or TRBD2, each matching 5 bases. The CDR3 totals 16 residues. Germline CDR1 and CDR2: MGHRA and YSYEKL. Trimming pared 0 bases from V and 8 bases from J, leaving 17 bases between. CDR3 nucleotide sequence: TGCGCCAGCAGCCAAGAGGGAGCGTTAGCAGGGTATGAGCAGTTCTTC. Encoded protein: CASSQEGALAGYEQFF.

This rearrangement joins TRBV18 to TRBJ2-1; tentative D call: TRBD2 (5 bases). The ends were cut back, 2 bases at V and 4 bases at J, with 9 bases in the middle. CDR3 size: 14 residues. Germline-derived CDR1 and CDR2 are KGHSH and LQKENI. CDR3 in amino acids: CASSPSEGYNEQFF. The CDR3, as DNA: TGTGCCAGCTCACCAAGTGAGGGATACAATGAGCAGTTCTTC.

The chain's CDR3 is CASSLTGGANTGELFF. Here the CDR3 DNA reads TGTGCCAGCAGTCTTACAGGGGGCGCGAACACCGGGGAGCTGTTTTTT. The chain is built from TRBV12-3 or TRBV12-4 and TRBJ2-2, with TRBD1 matching over 9 bases. This CDR3 is 16 amino acids long. J gave up 0 bases and V 5 bases, and 4 bases lay outside the gene matches.

This clonotype has only a few counts. The chain has TRBV5-5 and TRBJ2-1, with TRBD2 matching 14 bases. The junction had 8 bases not matched to a gene; V was cut back by 3 bases and J by 15 bases. The CDR3 extends over 14 amino acids. The germline CDR1 and CDR2 sequences are SGHKS and YYEKEE (reference sequence). CDR3 in amino acids: CASSSGLAGGFRFF. The CDR3 DNA is TGTGCCAGCAGCTCCGGACTAGCGGGGGGCTTCAGGTTCTTC.

V and J are TRBV18 and TRBJ1-6; D is undetermined. CDR3 length equals 15 residues. V lost 2 bases and J 5 bases, leaving 10 bases between the germline ends. Germline V lookup: CDR1 KGHSH, CDR2 LQKENI. This CDR3 reads CASSPTPPNNSPLHF. CDR3 nucleotide sequence: TGTGCCAGCTCACCAACCCCTCCAAATAATTCACCCCTCCACTTT.

The chain combines TRBV10-2 with TRBJ2-3; D might be TRBD1 or TRBD2, each matching 6 bases. Germline V CDR1 and CDR2: WSHSY, SAAADI. The CDR3 is 16 amino acids. V shed 2 bases and J shed 2 bases, with 14 bases lying between them. CDR3 protein: CASSERGPLYTDTQYF. For the CDR3, the DNA is TGCGCCAGCAGTGAGCGGGGGCCTCTATACACAGATACGCAGTATTTT.

The chain uses TRBV12-3 or TRBV12-4 and TRBJ1-1; 8 bases are shared with TRBD1. V lost 7 bases, J lost 8 bases, and 3 bases stayed unmatched. The CDR3 loop spans 11 amino acids. The CDR3 sequence is CASKRTGEAFF. The CDR3 nucleotides read TGTGCCAGCAAAAGGACAGGGGAAGCTTTCTTT.

V gene TRBV18 combines with J gene TRBJ2-5, with 8 bases lining up with TRBD2. The length of the CDR3 is 19 residues. Per germline, CDR1 KGHSH and CDR2 LQKENI. J lost 6 bases, V lost 3 bases, and 21 bases had no gene match. CDR3 nucleotides: TGTGCCAGCTCACCCTTGGACACTACGAGTTGGCGGGGGGAGAAGACCCAGTACTTC. Its translation: CASSPLDTTSWRGEKTQYF.

This clonotype was seen more than once but under ten times. V usage is TRBV7-8 and J usage is TRBJ1-1, with D hard to call. The V gene lost 7 bases and the J gene lost 7 bases, with 19 bases spanning the gap. This CDR3 is 14 amino acids long. CDR1 SGHVS and CDR2 FQNEAQ come from the germline V gene. Here the CDR3 reads CASNSRAGVYEAFF. The CDR3 DNA sequence: TGTGCCAGCAACTCGAGGGCGGGCGTTTATGAAGCTTTCTTT.

The CDR3 region has the DNA TGTGCCAGCAGCCCAAGGGTTGAAGAGACCCAGTACTTC. Amino acid sequence: CASSPRVEETQYF. This chain links TRBV27 with TRBJ2-5; D remains unclear. V shed 6 bases and J shed 3 bases, with 11 bases lying between them. The CDR3 contains 13 residues. Germline V gene lookup returns CDR1 MNHEY and CDR2 SMNVEV (reference sequence).

At least ten counts were recorded for this clonotype. The CDR3: CAILRQGVSDTQYF. In DNA form, the CDR3 reads TGTGCCATCCTAAGACAGGGTGTTTCAGATACGCAGTATTTT. V is TRBV10-3 and J is TRBJ2-3; 7 bases align to TRBD1. Germline CDR1 reads ENHRY; CDR2 reads SYGVKD. V shed 8 bases and J 4 bases; nucleotides not matched to a gene: 9. The CDR3 consists of 14 residues.

This clonotype appeared many times. The J gene is TRBJ2-2, the V gene TRBV12-3 or TRBV12-4, with a tentative D call TRBD1 (5 bases). The CDR3 is 15 residues long. The V and J ends lost 1 base and 5 bases respectively, with 11 bases between them. The CDR3 DNA reads as TGTGCCAGCAGTTTAGGGGGCAGGGCAACCGGGGAGCTGTTTTTT. It specifies CASSLGGRATGELFF.

This clonotype was recorded at least ten times. The rearrangement joins TRBV7-9 to TRBJ1-1; D ambiguous. The CDR3 runs 14 residues. Germline V gives CDR1 SEHNR, CDR2 FQNEAQ (reference sequence). V was shortened by 2 bases and J by 0 bases, with 7 bases between the two germline ends. CDR3 residues: CASSLTAMNTEAFF. CDR3 DNA: TGTGCCAGCAGCTTAACAGCGATGAACACTGAAGCTTTCTTT.

This chain uses TRBV20-1 with TRBJ2-1; 8 positions agree with TRBD2. CDR1 DFQATT and CDR2 SNEGSKA come from the germline V gene (reference sequence). The V segment lost 0 bases and the J segment 5 bases; nucleotides outside the gene matches: 9. CDR3 size: 16 residues. The CDR3 loop reads CSARDLKRERNNEQFF. The CDR3 DNA follows: TGCAGTGCTAGAGATCTAAAGCGGGAGCGTAACAATGAGCAGTTCTTC.

This clonotype was recorded a few times. The genes are TRBV18 and TRBJ2-7; 7 positions match TRBD1. This CDR3 comprises 14 residues. Germline V gene lookup returns CDR1 KGHSH and CDR2 LQKENI. Germline trimming cut 4 bases from V and 3 bases from J; bases unmatched to any gene: 6. The CDR3 here is CASSQGTAYYEQYF. The CDR3 DNA reads TGTGCCAGCTCACAAGGGACAGCCTACTACGAGCAGTACTTC. Full variable domain (rest looked up from reference TRBV18 and TRBJ2-7): NAGVMQNPRHLVRRRGQEARLRCSPMKGHSHVYWYRQLPEEGLKFMVYLQKENIIDESGMPKERFSAEFPKEGPSILRIQQVVRGDSAAYFCASSQGTAYYEQYFGPGTRLTVT.

This clonotype was counted between two and nine times. This rearrangement joins TRBV25-1 to TRBJ1-2; the D gene is possibly TRBD1 (5 bases). The CDR3 is made up of 14 amino acids. Deletions cut 4 bases from V and 2 bases from J, with 11 bases between. The germline V gene has CDR1 MGHDK and CDR2 SYGVNS. For the CDR3, the DNA is TGTGCCAGCAGTGGGGGGACGGTAAACTATGGCTACACCTTC. As protein: CASSGGTVNYGYTF.

The V and J genes are TRBV7-6 and TRBJ2-7; 7 nucleotides align to TRBD2. Germline CDR1 SGHVS, CDR2 FNYEAQ. The junction had 12 bases not matched to a gene; V was cut back by 6 bases and J by 7 bases. The CDR3 length is 14 residues. The CDR3 DNA reads as TGTGCCAGCAGTGGAGGGGCGGGAGATCGAGAGCAGTACTTC. This translates into CASSGGAGDREQYF.

This chain links TRBV7-3 with TRBJ2-5, with D possibly called TRBD1 or TRBD2 (5 bases each). Trimming took 4 bases from V and 5 from J, leaving 14 bases between them. The germline V gene encodes CDR1 SGHTA and CDR2 FQGTGA. The CDR3 has 14 residues. The CDR3 spells CASSSSAWGETQYF. The CDR3 DNA follows: TGTGCCAGCAGCTCTTCGGCTTGGGGGGAGACCCAGTACTTC. Full variable domain (outside the CDR3, taken from reference TRBV7-3 and TRBJ2-5): GAGVSQTPSNKVTEKGKYVELRCDPISGHTALYWYRQSLGQGPEFLIYFQGTGAADDSGLPNDRFFAVRPEGSVSTLKIQRTERGDSAVYLCASSSSAWGETQYFGPGTRLLVL.

Many counts were recorded for this clonotype. The chain links TRBV4-2 to TRBJ2-3; D is possibly TRBD2 (6 bases). The V gene's germline CDR1 is LGHNA and CDR2 YNFKEQ. Trimming stripped 2 bases from V and 6 bases from J, with 15 bases between. The CDR3 length is 15 residues. CDR3 sequence reads: CASSQQGGAADTQYF. CDR3 DNA: TGTGCCAGCAGCCAACAAGGAGGGGCAGCGGATACGCAGTATTTT.

This clonotype has a count of ten or more. This chain connects TRBV9 to TRBJ1-1; 7 bases fit TRBD1. The CDR3 has 15 amino acids. J lost 1 base, V lost 3 bases, and 6 bases had no gene match. Per the germline V gene, CDR1 is SGDLS and CDR2 is YYNGEE. The CDR3 loop is CASSARDSQNTEAFF. The CDR3 DNA follows: TGTGCCAGCAGCGCGAGGGACAGCCAGAACACTGAAGCTTTCTTT.

The rearrangement uses TRBV5-1 and TRBJ1-1, with D possibly TRBD1 on 6 matching bases. Germline V gives CDR1 SGHRS, CDR2 YFSETQ. This CDR3 region has 17 residues. The V gene lost 4 bases and the J gene lost 1 base, with 20 bases spanning the gap. The CDR3 protein is CASSPDGGQGGNTEAFF. CDR3 nucleotides: TGCGCCAGCAGCCCCGACGGGGGGCAGGGCGGGAACACTGAAGCTTTCTTT.

The chain joins TRBV29-1 to TRBJ2-6; D is unresolved. The V gene's germline CDR1 is SQVTM and CDR2 ANQGSEA. This CDR3 region has 13 residues. Trimming stripped 4 bases from V and 2 bases from J, with 6 bases between. The CDR3 DNA follows: TGCAGCGTTGTAGGAACTGGGGCCAACGTCCTGACTTTC. Protein: CSVVGTGANVLTF.

This clonotype was found a few times. This sequence joins TRBV20-1 and TRBJ2-1; 10 positions match TRBD2. Germline lookup yields CDR1 DFQATT and CDR2 SNEGSKA (reference sequence). Trimming at V came to 0 bases and at J to 10 bases, leaving 9 bases not matched to a gene. This CDR3 region has 15 residues. CDR3 DNA sequence: TGCAGTGCTAGAGAGAGTGTGACTAGCGGGTGGGAGCAGTTCTTC. The encoded protein is CSARESVTSGWEQFF.

The chain has TRBV15 and TRBJ2-1; no firm D call. This CDR3 contains 15 residues. The V end lost 1 base, the J end lost 2 bases, and 9 bases lay between the germline ends. Germline V lookup: CDR1 LNHNV, CDR2 YYDKDF (reference sequence). In DNA form, the CDR3 reads TGTGCCACCAGCAGAGGGTCTGACCCCTACAATGAGCAGTTCTTC. It specifies CATSRGSDPYNEQFF.